These T cell receptor beta chains were read from a single sample in a study of shared clonotypes between healthy human individuals. Sequencing was performed with immunoSEQ multiplex PCR; in TCRdb, only in-frame clones are kept and a portion is missing. The data show under 1,100,000 clones, with 75% to 85% seen just once and 0.55% to 0.7% held by the top ten. The material sequenced was memory CD4+ T cells from PBMCs. Receptor source: a man between 18 and 35 years old in good health. Some clones in this sample may be carry-over from other donors' samples. CDR3s include the opening cysteine and the closing phenylalanine or tryptophan. Fields, in order: D gene, V gene, J gene, clone size, CDR3 protein, CDR3 DNA. A D gene is named only where the DNA matches it firmly. Only part of the rows carry a size: once, few, many, or a class if the clone is expanded.

TRBD1,TRBV30,TRBJ2-7,few,CAWRGGQGLRYEQYF,TGTGCCTGGAGGGGGGGACAGGGATTAAGGTACGAGCAGTACTTC
-,TRBV6-1,TRBJ2-5,-,CASSEVTATRTQYF,TGTGCCAGCAGTGAAGTGACGGCCACCCGGACCCAGTACTTC
-,TRBV28,TRBJ1-1,-,CASSFPNTEAFF,TGTGCCAGCAGTTTCCCGAACACTGAAGCTTTCTTT
TRBD1,TRBV19,TRBJ1-5,-,CASGMGQLQPQHF,TGTGCCAGTGGAATGGGACAGCTTCAGCCCCAGCATTTT
-,TRBV11-2,TRBJ1-3,once,CASSLEPGVTGNTIYF,TGTGCCAGCAGCTTAGAGCCTGGGGTAACTGGAAACACCATATATTTT
TRBD2,TRBV5-4,TRBJ2-1,-,CASTRGGLGDYNEQFF,TGTGCCAGCACCCGGGGGGGACTAGGGGACTACAATGAGCAGTTCTTC
-,TRBV2,TRBJ1-2,many,CASVAGGYTF,TGTGCCTCCGTGGCAGGTGGCTACACCTTC
TRBD2,TRBV5-4,TRBJ2-5,-,CASSSPGTSGRWGQETQYF,TGTGCCAGCAGCTCCCCCGGGACTAGCGGGAGGTGGGGCCAAGAGACCCAGTACTTC
-,TRBV29-1,TRBJ1-2,-,CSVAEEKKWHGYTF,TGCAGCGTTGCCGAAGAGAAGAAATGGCATGGCTACACCTTC
TRBD1,TRBV15,TRBJ2-1,-,CATSSRLGQGENEQFF,TGTGCCACCAGCAGTAGATTGGGACAGGGGGAAAATGAGCAGTTCTTC
TRBD1,TRBV7-2,TRBJ1-5,-,CASSLERQGGNQPQHF,TGTGCCAGCAGCTTAGAGAGACAGGGTGGCAATCAGCCCCAGCATTTT
-,TRBV7-2,TRBJ1-1,once,CASSLDRSMAFF,TGTGCCAGCAGCTTAGACAGATCAATGGCTTTCTTT
TRBD2,TRBV7-2,TRBJ2-3,-,CASSPSGGLDTQYF,TGTGCCAGCAGCCCTAGCGGAGGCTTGGATACGCAGTATTTT
TRBD1,TRBV19,TRBJ1-5,-,CASTPTPGQFNQPQHF,TGTGCCAGTACCCCCACCCCGGGACAGTTCAATCAGCCCCAGCATTTT
-,TRBV5-8,TRBJ2-7,once,CASGVADGEQYF,TGTGCCAGCGGGGTTGCGGACGGCGAGCAGTACTTC
-,TRBV7-2,TRBJ2-7,-,CASSLEGVDEQYF,TGTGCCAGCAGCTTAGAGGGAGTGGACGAGCAGTACTTC
-,TRBV30,TRBJ1-1,many,CAWSGTLFTEAFF,TGTGCCTGGAGCGGGACACTTTTCACTGAAGCTTTCTTT
TRBD1,TRBV2,TRBJ1-1,-,CASRDRGTEAFF,TGTGCCAGCAGGGACAGGGGCACTGAAGCTTTCTTT
TRBD1,TRBV6-5,TRBJ2-7,-,CASSYGQGSYEQYF,TGTGCCAGCAGTTACGGACAGGGATCCTACGAGCAGTACTTC
TRBD2,TRBV29-1,TRBJ2-1,-,CSVRLADYNEQFF,TGCAGCGTCCGACTAGCGGACTACAATGAGCAGTTCTTC
TRBD1,TRBV18,TRBJ2-7,-,CASSPPGQGNEQYF,TGTGCCAGCTCACCACCGGGACAGGGGAACGAGCAGTACTTC
-,TRBV20-1,TRBJ2-1,few,CSQEGNEQFF,TGCAGTCAAGAGGGTAATGAGCAGTTCTTC
-,TRBV27,TRBJ2-1,many,CAARDYNEQFF,TGTGCCGCCAGGGACTACAATGAGCAGTTCTTC
TRBD2,TRBV9,TRBJ2-3,-,CASSVDSPAGADTQYF,TGTGCCAGCAGCGTAGACTCCCCTGCGGGGGCAGATACGCAGTATTTT
-,TRBV14,TRBJ2-5,-,CASSQDEWEGETQYF,TGTGCCAGCAGCCAAGATGAGTGGGAAGGGGAGACCCAGTACTTC
TRBD1,TRBV11-2,TRBJ1-3,-,CASSTRTGGQSSGNTIYF,TGTGCCAGCAGCACAAGGACAGGGGGCCAATCCTCTGGAAACACCATATATTTT
TRBD2,TRBV9,TRBJ2-7,-,CASSVDGRGNEQYF,TGTGCCAGCAGCGTAGACGGGAGGGGCAACGAGCAGTACTTC
-,TRBV12-5,TRBJ1-2,-,CASGWGRRLGYGYTF,TGTGCTAGTGGTTGGGGACGGAGGTTAGGGTATGGCTACACCTTC
-,TRBV6-1,TRBJ2-1,once,CATSSEELGYNEQFF,TGTGCCACCTCCTCAGAGGAGTTGGGTTACAATGAGCAGTTCTTC
-,TRBV19,TRBJ1-5,-,CASSINAVRGKPQHF,TGTGCCAGTAGTATTAACGCAGTAAGGGGGAAGCCCCAGCATTTT
-,TRBV28,TRBJ1-5,-,CASSLGSVYSNQPQHF,TGTGCCAGCAGTTTGGGGTCCGTATATAGCAATCAGCCCCAGCATTTT
-,TRBV9,TRBJ2-7,-,CASSPRYGEQYF,TGTGCCAGCAGCCCCCGGTATGGCGAGCAGTACTTC
-,TRBV30,TRBJ1-2,-,CAWSVLSGFGGYTF,TGTGCCTGGAGTGTACTTTCAGGGTTTGGTGGCTACACCTTC
-,TRBV5-8,TRBJ2-6,-,CASSTGHFFSGANVLTF,TGTGCCAGCAGCACGGGACACTTCTTCTCTGGGGCCAACGTCCTGACTTTC
-,TRBV7-8,TRBJ2-7,-,CASTPPLAGYYEQYF,TGTGCCAGTACCCCCCCCCTGGCGGGGTACTACGAGCAGTACTTC
-,TRBV6-5,TRBJ1-1,many,CASSYWTGGNTEAFF,TGTGCCAGCAGTTACTGGACTGGGGGGAACACTGAAGCTTTCTTT
-,TRBV7-2,TRBJ2-1,-,CASSLNIGSSLGFF,TGTGCCAGCAGCTTAAACATTGGGAGCTCTCTAGGGTTCTTC
-,TRBV5-1,TRBJ2-3,-,CASSLAVRPDTQYF,TGCGCCAGCAGCTTGGCCGTTCGGCCAGATACGCAGTATTTT
-,TRBV28,TRBJ1-2,few,CASTSPTPGGYGYTF,TGTGCCAGCACGTCCCCGACCCCGGGCGGATATGGCTACACCTTC
-,TRBV6-1,TRBJ2-7,-,CASGVNDYEQYF,TGTGCCAGCGGAGTTAATGACTACGAGCAGTACTTC
-,TRBV7-9,TRBJ2-1,-,CASSLDLSGYEQFF,TGTGCCAGCAGCTTAGACCTAAGCGGCTATGAGCAGTTCTTC
-,TRBV5-1,TRBJ1-4,few,CASSGKGEGLNEKLFF,TGCGCCAGCAGCGGGAAGGGGGAAGGCCTAAATGAAAAACTGTTTTTT
TRBD2,TRBV4-1,TRBJ2-7,-,CASSPVLAATYEQYF,TGCGCCAGCAGTCCGGTGCTAGCGGCAACCTACGAGCAGTACTTC
TRBD1,TRBV28,TRBJ1-2,-,CASSHQGGGYTF,TGTGCCAGCAGTCACCAGGGGGGTGGCTACACCTTC
-,TRBV6-6,TRBJ2-7,-,CASSLGLNYEQYF,TGTGCCAGCAGTTTGGGACTCAACTACGAGCAGTACTTC
-,TRBV7-2,TRBJ2-5,-,CASSFVREETQYF,TGTGCCAGCAGCTTTGTCAGGGAAGAGACCCAGTACTTC
-,TRBV28,TRBJ2-7,-,CASRRTLPYEQYF,TGTGCCAGCCGTCGCACCCTCCCCTACGAGCAGTACTTC
-,TRBV6-5,TRBJ2-1,-,CASSYLGSSYNEQFF,TGTGCCAGCAGTTACTTGGGCAGCAGCTACAATGAGCAGTTCTTC
-,TRBV6-6,TRBJ2-7,-,CASSYSAGYWRNEQYF,TGTGCCAGCAGTTACTCAGCAGGGTACTGGAGGAACGAGCAGTACTTC
-,TRBV19,TRBJ1-1,-,CASSPEWSTEAFF,TGTGCCAGTAGTCCCGAATGGAGCACTGAAGCTTTCTTT